The clone carrying this T cell receptor (beta chain) has just one count. These data are taken from a study of blood T cell repertoires in COVID-19. Study background: Sources were T cells, B-cell-depleted T cells, or PBMCs; the material itself was cDNA or gDNA.

This CDR3 spans 13 amino acids. Trimming cost V 10 bases and J 6 bases, with 18 bases left between them. Per the germline V gene, CDR1 is ENHRY and CDR2 is SYGVKD. Original methodology: Amplification with reference gene primers provided the estimates of nucleated cell counts. The protocol was immunoSEQ multiplex PCR, while the TCRdb copy is restricted to in-frame clones and leaves out a portion. The D gene and trimming were derived from the DNA, and the V and J assignments and clone size from that table. The data show 150,000 to 200,000 clones, about 89% seen once. The receptor's source is a man between 65 and 85 years old with acute or convalescent COVID-19. The sample comprised peripheral blood. The rearrangement uses TRBV10-3 and TRBJ1-2; no clear D. Here the CDR3 reads CATGVGNSDGYTF. For the CDR3, the DNA is TGTGCCACCGGGGTGGGGAATAGTGATGGCTACACCTTC.